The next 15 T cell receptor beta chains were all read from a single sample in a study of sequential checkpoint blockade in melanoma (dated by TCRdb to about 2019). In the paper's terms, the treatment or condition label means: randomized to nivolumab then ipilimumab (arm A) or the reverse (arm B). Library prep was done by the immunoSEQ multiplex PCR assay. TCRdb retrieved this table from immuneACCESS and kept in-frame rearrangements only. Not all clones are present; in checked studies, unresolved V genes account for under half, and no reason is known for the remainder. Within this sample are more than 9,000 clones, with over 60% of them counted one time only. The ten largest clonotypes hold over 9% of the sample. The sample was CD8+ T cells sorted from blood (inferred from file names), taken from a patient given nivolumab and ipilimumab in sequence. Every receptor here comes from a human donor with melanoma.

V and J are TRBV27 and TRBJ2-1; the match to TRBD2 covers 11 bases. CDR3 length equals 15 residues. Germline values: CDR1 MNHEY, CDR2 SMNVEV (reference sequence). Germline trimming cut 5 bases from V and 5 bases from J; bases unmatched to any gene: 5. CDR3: CASSHGTSGNNEQFF. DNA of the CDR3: TGTGCCAGCAGTCACGGGACTAGCGGTAACAATGAGCAGTTCTTC.

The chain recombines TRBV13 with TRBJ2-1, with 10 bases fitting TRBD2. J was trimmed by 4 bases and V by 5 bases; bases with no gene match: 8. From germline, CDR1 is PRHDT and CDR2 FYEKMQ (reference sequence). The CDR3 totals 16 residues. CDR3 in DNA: TGTGCCAGCAGCGACGGGGGGACTAGCGTTTACAATGAGCAGTTCTTC. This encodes CASSDGGTSVYNEQFF.

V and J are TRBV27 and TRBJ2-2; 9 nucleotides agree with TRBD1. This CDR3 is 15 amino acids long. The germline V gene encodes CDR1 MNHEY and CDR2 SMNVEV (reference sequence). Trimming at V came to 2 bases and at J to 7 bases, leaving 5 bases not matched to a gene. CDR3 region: CASSLTGGAFGELFF. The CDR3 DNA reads TGTGCCAGCAGTTTAACAGGGGGCGCATTCGGGGAGCTGTTTTTT.

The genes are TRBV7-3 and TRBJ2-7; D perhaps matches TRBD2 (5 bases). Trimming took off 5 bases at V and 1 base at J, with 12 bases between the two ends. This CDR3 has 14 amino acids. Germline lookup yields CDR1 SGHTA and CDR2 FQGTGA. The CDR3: CASSPYSGSYEQYF. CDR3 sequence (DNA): TGTGCCAGCAGCCCTTACTCGGGATCCTACGAGCAGTACTTC.

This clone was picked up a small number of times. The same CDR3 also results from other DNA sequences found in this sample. CDR3 sequence (DNA): TGTGCCAGCTCACCAGGGACTAGCGGAGTCTCAGATACGCAGTATTTT. It translates to CASSPGTSGVSDTQYF. J is TRBJ2-3 and V is TRBV18; 11 nucleotides agree with TRBD2. V trimming: 2 bases; J trimming: 4 bases; junction bases outside the gene matches: 5. CDR1 KGHSH and CDR2 LQKENI come from the germline V gene. The CDR3 covers 16 residues.

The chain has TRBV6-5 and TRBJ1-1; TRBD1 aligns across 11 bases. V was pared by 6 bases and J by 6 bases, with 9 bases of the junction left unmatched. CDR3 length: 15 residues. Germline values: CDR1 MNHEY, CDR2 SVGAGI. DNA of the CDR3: TGTGCCAGCAGGAGTGGACAGGGGGCGTTGGCTGAAGCTTTCTTT. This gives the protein CASRSGQGALAEAFF.

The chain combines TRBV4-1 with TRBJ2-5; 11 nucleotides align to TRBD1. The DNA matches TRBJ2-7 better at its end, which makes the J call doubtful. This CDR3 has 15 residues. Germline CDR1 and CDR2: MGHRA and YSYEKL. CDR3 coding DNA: TGCGCCAGCAGCCAGGCAGGGACAGGGGGCTACGAGCAGTACTTC. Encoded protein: CASSQAGTGGYEQYF.

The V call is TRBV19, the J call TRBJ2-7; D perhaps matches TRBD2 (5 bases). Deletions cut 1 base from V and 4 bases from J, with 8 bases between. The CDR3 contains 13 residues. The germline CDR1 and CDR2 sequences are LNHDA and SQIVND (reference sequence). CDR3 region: CASSIVRGYEQYF. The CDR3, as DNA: TGTGCCAGTAGTATAGTCCGGGGATACGAGCAGTACTTC. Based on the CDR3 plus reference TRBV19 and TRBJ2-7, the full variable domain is DGGITQSPKYLFRKEGQNVTLSCEQNLNHDAMYWYRQDPGQGLRLIYYSQIVNDFQKGDIAEGYSVSREKKESFPLTVTSAQKNPTAFYLCASSIVRGYEQYFGPGTRLTVT.

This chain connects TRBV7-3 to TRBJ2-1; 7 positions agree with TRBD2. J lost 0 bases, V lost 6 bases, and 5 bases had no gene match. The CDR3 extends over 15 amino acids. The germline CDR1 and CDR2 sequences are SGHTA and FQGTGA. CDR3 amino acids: CASSLIAGSYNEQFF. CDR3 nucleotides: TGTGCCAGCAGTCTCATAGCGGGCTCCTACAATGAGCAGTTCTTC.

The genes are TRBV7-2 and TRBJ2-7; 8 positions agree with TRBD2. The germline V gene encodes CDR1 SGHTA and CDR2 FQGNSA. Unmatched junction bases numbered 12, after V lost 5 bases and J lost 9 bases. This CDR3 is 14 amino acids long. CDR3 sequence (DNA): TGTGCCAGCAGCCCCGGGACTAGACCGTTGGGGCAGTACTTC. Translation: CASSPGTRPLGQYF.

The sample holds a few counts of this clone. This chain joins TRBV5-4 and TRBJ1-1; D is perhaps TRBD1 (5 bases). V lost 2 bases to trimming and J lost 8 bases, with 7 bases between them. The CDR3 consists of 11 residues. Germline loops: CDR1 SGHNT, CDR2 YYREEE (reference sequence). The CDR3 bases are TGTGCCAGCAGCTTTGGACAAGAAGCTTTCTTT. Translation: CASSFGQEAFF.

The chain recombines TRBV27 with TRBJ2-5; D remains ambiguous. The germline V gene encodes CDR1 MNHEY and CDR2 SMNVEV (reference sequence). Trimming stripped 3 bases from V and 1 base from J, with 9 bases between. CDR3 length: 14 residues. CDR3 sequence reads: CASSFGVSQETQYF. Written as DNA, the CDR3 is TGTGCCAGCAGTTTCGGAGTTTCCCAAGAGACCCAGTACTTC.

CDR3 residues: CASSQRTVNTGELFF. CDR3 DNA sequence: TGTGCCAGCAGCCAACGGACAGTGAACACCGGGGAGCTGTTTTTT. The chain uses TRBV7-9 and TRBJ2-2; a weak D match, TRBD1 (6 bases). The V end was cut by 5 bases, the J end by 1 base, with 11 bases between. Germline CDR1 and CDR2: SEHNR and FQNEAQ (reference sequence). This CDR3 is built from 15 residues.

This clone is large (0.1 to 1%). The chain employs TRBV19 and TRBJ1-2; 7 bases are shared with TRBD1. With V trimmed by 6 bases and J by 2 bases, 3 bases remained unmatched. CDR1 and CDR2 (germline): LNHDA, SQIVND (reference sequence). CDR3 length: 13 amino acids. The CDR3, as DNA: TGTGCCAGTAGCCAGACAGGGAACTATGGCTACACCTTC. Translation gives CASSQTGNYGYTF.

CDR3 in DNA: TGCGCCAGCAGCTTGTTTAGCGGGAGCTCCTACGAGCAGTACTTC. Amino acid sequence: CASSLFSGSSYEQYF. The chain joins TRBV5-1 to TRBJ2-7, with 9 bases fitting TRBD2. This CDR3 is built from 15 residues. Germline CDR1 reads SGHRS; CDR2 reads YFSETQ. V dropped 1 base and J dropped 0; count of bases not matched to a gene: 2.